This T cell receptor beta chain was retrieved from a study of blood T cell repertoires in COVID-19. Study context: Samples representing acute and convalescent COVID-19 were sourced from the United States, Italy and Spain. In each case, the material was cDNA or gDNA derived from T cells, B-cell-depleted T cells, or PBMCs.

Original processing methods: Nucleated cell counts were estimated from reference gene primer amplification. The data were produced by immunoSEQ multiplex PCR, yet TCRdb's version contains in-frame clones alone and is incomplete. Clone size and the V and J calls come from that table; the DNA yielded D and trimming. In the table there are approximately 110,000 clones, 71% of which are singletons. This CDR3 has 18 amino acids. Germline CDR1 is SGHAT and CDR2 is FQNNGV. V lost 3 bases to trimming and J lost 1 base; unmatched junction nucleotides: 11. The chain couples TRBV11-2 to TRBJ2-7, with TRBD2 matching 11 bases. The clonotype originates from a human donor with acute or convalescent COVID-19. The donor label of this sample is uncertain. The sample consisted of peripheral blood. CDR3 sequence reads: CASSFGASGGTVSYEQYF. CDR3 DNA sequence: TGTGCCAGCAGCTTCGGTGCTAGCGGGGGGACGGTATCCTACGAGCAGTACTTC.